This TCR beta chain stems from a study of blood T cell repertoires in COVID-19. Study information: From T cells, B-cell-depleted T cells, or PBMCs came the material, which was cDNA or gDNA.

Per germline, CDR1 MDHEN and CDR2 SYDVKM. V was pared by 6 bases and J by 5 bases, with 16 bases between. There are 14 residues in the CDR3. Authors' processing steps: Quantification of nucleated cells was approximated via reference gene primer amplification. This table comes from immunoSEQ multiplex PCR, and its TCRdb copy is limited to in-frame clones, with some not included. V and J calls and clone size are copied from that table; D and trimming were computed from the DNA. This table has about half a million clones, approximately 83% appearing once. The clonotype was recovered from a human donor in a cohort sampled during active COVID-19. V gene TRBV28 combines with J gene TRBJ2-5; TRBD1 might be the D (6 bases). What was sequenced was peripheral blood. CDR3 amino acids: CASSLGGALETQYF. CDR3 nucleotide sequence: TGTGCCAGCAGCCTTGGGGGCGCCCTGGAGACCCAGTACTTC.